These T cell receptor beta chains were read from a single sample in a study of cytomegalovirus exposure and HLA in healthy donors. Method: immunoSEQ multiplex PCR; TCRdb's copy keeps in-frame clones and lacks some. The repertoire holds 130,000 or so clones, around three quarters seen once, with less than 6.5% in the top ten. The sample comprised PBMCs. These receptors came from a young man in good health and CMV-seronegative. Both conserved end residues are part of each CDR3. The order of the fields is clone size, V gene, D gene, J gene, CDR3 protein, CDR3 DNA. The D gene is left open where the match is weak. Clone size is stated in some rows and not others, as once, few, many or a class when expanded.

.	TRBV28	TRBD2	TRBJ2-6	CASRPGQGHQLAGGPGANVLTF	TGTGCCAGCAGGCCGGGACAGGGCCATCAACTAGCGGGAGGGCCTGGGGCCAACGTCCTGACTTTC
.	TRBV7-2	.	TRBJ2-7	CASSLLRSYEQYF	TGTGCCAGCAGCCTCCTGAGAAGCTACGAGCAGTACTTC
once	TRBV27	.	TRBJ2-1	CASSGMTVSSYNEQFF	TGTGCCAGCAGTGGTATGACTGTGAGCTCCTACAATGAGCAGTTCTTC
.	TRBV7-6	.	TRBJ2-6	CASSPRLSGANVLTF	TGTGCCAGCAGCCCCAGGCTCTCTGGGGCCAACGTCCTGACTTTC
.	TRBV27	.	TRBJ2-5	CASSLLGTAPETQYF	TGTGCCAGCAGTTTACTGGGGACTGCTCCAGAGACCCAGTACTTC
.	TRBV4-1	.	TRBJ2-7	CASSQDRGSGYEQYF	TGCGCCAGCAGCCAAGATCGAGGGAGTGGCTACGAGCAGTACTTC
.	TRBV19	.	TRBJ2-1	CASSITSSYNEQFF	TGTGCCAGTAGTATCACATCGTCCTACAATGAGCAGTTCTTC
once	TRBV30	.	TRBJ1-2	CAWRGGLGGNYGYTF	TGTGCCTGGAGGGGGGGGCTCGGTGGTAACTATGGCTACACCTTC
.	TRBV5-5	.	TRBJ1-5	CASSPGDRRAYQPQHF	TGTGCCAGCAGTCCCGGAGACAGAAGAGCTTATCAGCCCCAGCATTTT
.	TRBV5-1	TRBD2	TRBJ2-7	CASSGGVGTSGYEQYF	TGCGCCAGCAGCGGCGGGGTTGGGACTAGCGGTTACGAGCAGTACTTC
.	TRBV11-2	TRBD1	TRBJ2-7	CASSLGQLFGEQYF	TGTGCCAGCAGCTTGGGACAGCTTTTTGGGGAGCAGTACTTC
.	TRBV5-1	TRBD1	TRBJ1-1	CASSLRQGGTDTEAFF	TGCGCCAGCAGCTTGAGACAGGGGGGAACGGACACTGAAGCTTTCTTT
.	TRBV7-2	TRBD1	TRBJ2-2	CASSYRTGTGELFF	TGTGCCAGCAGCTACCGGACAGGTACCGGGGAGCTGTTTTTT
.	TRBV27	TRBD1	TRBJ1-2	CASSLAWRDSRGYTF	TGTGCCAGCAGTTTAGCATGGAGGGACAGTCGAGGCTACACCTTC
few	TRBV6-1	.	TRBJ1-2	CASNQGYGYTF	TGTGCCAGCAACCAGGGCTATGGCTACACCTTC
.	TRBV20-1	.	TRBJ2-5	CSARPLETQYF	TGCAGTGCTAGACCCCTCGAGACCCAGTACTTC
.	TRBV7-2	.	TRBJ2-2	CASSLKGLANTGELFF	TGTGCCAGCAGCTTAAAAGGGCTAGCAAACACCGGGGAGCTGTTTTTT
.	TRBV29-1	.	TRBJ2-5	CSGVDPRGETQYF	TGCAGCGGGGTGGACCCTCGGGGGGAGACCCAGTACTTC
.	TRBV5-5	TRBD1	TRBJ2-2	CASSSTRDRGLDTGELFF	TGTGCCAGCAGCTCCACCCGGGACAGGGGGCTGGACACCGGGGAGCTGTTTTTT
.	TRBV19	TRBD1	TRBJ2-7	CASSIGQGPNEQYF	TGTGCCAGTAGTATAGGACAGGGGCCCAACGAGCAGTACTTC
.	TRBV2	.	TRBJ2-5	CASSASGPGKTQYF	TGTGCCAGCAGTGCATCTGGTCCCGGGAAGACCCAGTACTTC
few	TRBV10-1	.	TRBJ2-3	CASSYGASTDTQYF	TGCGCCAGCTCCTATGGGGCTAGCACAGATACGCAGTATTTT
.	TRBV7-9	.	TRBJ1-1	CASLPPGDGRHTEAFF	TGTGCCAGTCTGCCACCGGGCGACGGGAGGCACACTGAAGCTTTCTTT
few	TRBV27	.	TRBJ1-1	CASSFRGPTNTEAFF	TGTGCCAGCAGCTTCCGGGGTCCCACGAACACTGAAGCTTTCTTT
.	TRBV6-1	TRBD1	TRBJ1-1	CASSVQGGNTEAFF	TGTGCCAGCAGTGTACAGGGGGGGAACACTGAAGCTTTCTTT
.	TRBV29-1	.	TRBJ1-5	CSARDTNQPQHF	TGCAGCGCCCGGGACACGAATCAGCCCCAGCATTTT
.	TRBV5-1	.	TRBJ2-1	CAIIDSVSYNEQFF	TGCGCCATTATTGACTCGGTATCCTACAATGAGCAGTTCTTC
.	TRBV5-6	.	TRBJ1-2	CASSFGRASLYGYTF	TGTGCCAGCAGCTTCGGCAGGGCCTCACTATATGGCTACACCTTC
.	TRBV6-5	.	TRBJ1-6	CASRVYNSPLHF	TGTGCCAGCCGCGTTTATAATTCACCCCTCCACTTT
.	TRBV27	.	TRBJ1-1	CASSPLENTEAFF	TGTGCCAGCAGCCCCCTAGAGAACACTGAAGCTTTCTTT
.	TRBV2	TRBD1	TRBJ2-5	CASRTSTGTETQYF	TGTGCCAGCAGGACCTCGACAGGGACAGAGACCCAGTACTTC
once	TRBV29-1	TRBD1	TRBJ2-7	CSVETDRGTDEQYF	TGCAGCGTTGAAACGGACAGGGGTACGGACGAGCAGTACTTC
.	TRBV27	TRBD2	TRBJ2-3	CASSYSPSGHSTDTQYF	TGTGCCAGCAGTTACTCTCCTAGCGGGCATAGCACAGATACGCAGTATTTT
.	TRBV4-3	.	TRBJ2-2	CASSQAGTGELFF	TGCGCCAGCAGCCAAGCAGGGACCGGGGAGCTGTTTTTT
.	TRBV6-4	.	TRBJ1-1	CASRGTGDNTEAFF	TGTGCCAGCAGAGGTACAGGAGATAACACTGAAGCTTTCTTT
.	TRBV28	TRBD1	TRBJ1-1	CATTLGQALNTEAFF	TGTGCCACTACCCTAGGACAGGCCTTGAACACTGAAGCTTTCTTT
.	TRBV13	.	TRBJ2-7	CASSLDRSGYEQYF	TGTGCCAGCAGCTTAGACAGGTCGGGCTACGAGCAGTACTTC
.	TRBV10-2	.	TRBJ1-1	CASRGWENTEAFF	TGCGCCAGCCGGGGGTGGGAGAACACTGAAGCTTTCTTT
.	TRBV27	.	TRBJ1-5	CASSPSRGGVSGTQHF	TGTGCCAGCAGTCCCAGCCGCGGGGGGGTCTCTGGGACCCAGCATTTT
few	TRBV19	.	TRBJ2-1	CASTKGETSLMYEQFF	TGTGCCAGTACTAAAGGGGAGACTAGTTTAATGTATGAGCAGTTCTTC
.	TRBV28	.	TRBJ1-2	CASSLRQGGFPSF	TGTGCCAGCAGTTTGCGGCAGGGAGGATTCCCTTCCTTC
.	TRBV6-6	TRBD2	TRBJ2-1	CASTLAGGTYNEQFF	TGTGCCAGCACCCTAGCGGGGGGCACCTACAATGAGCAGTTCTTC
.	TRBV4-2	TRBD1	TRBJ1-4	CASSQDLGTGDPTNEKLFF	TGTGCCAGCAGCCAAGATCTGGGGACAGGGGACCCAACTAATGAAAAACTGTTTTTT